This entry is about one TCR beta chain. Its antigen is unidentified. Using immunoSEQ multiplex PCR, the repertoire was profiled, and TCRdb retains in-frame clones only, with some absent. The sample includes about 76,000 clones, over 80% of them seen just once. This sample is drawn from a study of T cell clones after liver transplantation. CDR3 length: 17 amino acids. Trimming pared 7 bases from V and 8 bases from J, leaving 26 bases between. CDR1 is LNHDA and CDR2 is SQIVND in the germline V gene (reference sequence). Study findings and constraints: Circulating graft-donor-reactive CD4 TCRbeta sequences fell significantly post-transplant in most of the 8 subjects.

The TCR sequence derives from a human patient who received a liver transplant. Some T cells may be graft donor cells. Sequences were derived from CD4+ T cells from blood, sampled at the 22-month timepoint. J is TRBJ1-4 and V is TRBV19, with D tentatively TRBD1 (5 bases). CDR3 DNA: TGTGCCAGTAAAAGGTCACTCCCCCGAGGCGGGGACGAAAAACTGTTTTTT. It yields the protein CASKRSLPRGGDEKLFF. Together with reference TRBV19 and TRBJ1-4, the CDR3 gives the full variable domain: DGGITQSPKYLFRKEGQNVTLSCEQNLNHDAMYWYRQDPGQGLRLIYYSQIVNDFQKGDIAEGYSVSREKKESFPLTVTSAQKNPTAFYLCASKRSLPRGGDEKLFFGSGTQLSVL.